The present TCR beta chain was sequenced within a study of spatial heterogeneity in lung cancer. TCRdb fed the 5' RACE reads into MiXCR, producing one record per CDR3 protein. The profile shows about 14,000 distinct CDR3 sequences, over 9% of them singletons. Overall study results and limits: Resection saw ubiquitous expanded tumor TCRs appear in blood more than follow-up did.

Many counts were recorded for this clonotype. Its antigen is still unknown. Germline CDR1 SGHTA, CDR2 FQGNSA. Trimming removed 6 bases at V and 2 bases at J, with 14 bases between. The CDR3 has 14 amino acids. The sample's time point: sample taken at primary tumor resection. Tumor, nontumor lung or frozen PBMC supplied whole RNA, sequenced without sorting. The rearrangement uses TRBV7-2 and TRBJ2-7; D gene unclear. The receptor's source is a male donor with early-stage non-small cell lung cancer. Here the sequenced sample was PBMCs, taken at surgery. In nucleotides, the CDR3 is TGTGCCAGCAGGCATACGGATAGCACCTACGAGCAGTACTTC. Translation: CASRHTDSTYEQYF.